This entry lists 15 T cell receptor beta chains sequenced from one sample in a study of T cell responses to AZD1222 COVID-19 vaccine. Using immunoSEQ multiplex PCR, the repertoire was profiled, and TCRdb retains in-frame clones only, with some absent. The sample has about 130,000 clones, about 90% seen once. The sequencing here drew on peripheral blood, taken on day 0 of AZD1222 vaccination. These receptor sequences come from an adult in good health.

The chain joins TRBV7-9 to TRBJ1-2; possibly TRBD1 for D (6 bases). The germline gives CDR1 SEHNR, CDR2 FQNEAQ (reference sequence). This CDR3 is 15 amino acids long. Trimming removed 7 bases at V and 4 bases at J, with 19 bases between. CDR3 residues: CASTFEWTASYGYTF. CDR3 in DNA: TGTGCCAGCACGTTCGAATGGACAGCTTCCTATGGCTACACCTTC.

The chain joins TRBV13 to TRBJ1-3; D gene unclear. CDR3 length: 13 residues. V lost 5 bases to trimming and J lost 2 bases, with 7 bases between them. Germline V gene lookup returns CDR1 PRHDT and CDR2 FYEKMQ (reference sequence). For the CDR3, the DNA is TGTGCCAGCAGCGCTGGGGCTGGAAACACCATATATTTT. It is translated as CASSAGAGNTIYF. The full variable domain, completed using reference TRBV13 and TRBJ1-3, is AAGVIQSPRHLIKEKRETATLKCYPIPRHDTVYWYQQGPGQDPQFLISFYEKMQSDKGSIPDRFSAQQFSDYHSELNMSSLELGDSALYFCASSAGAGNTIYFGEGSWLTVV.

Only a few counts were recorded for this clone. The V call is TRBV4-1, the J call TRBJ1-5; D uncertain. With 0 bases removed from V and 9 bases from J, the gap between germline ends came to 9 bases. The germline V gene has CDR1 MGHRA and CDR2 YSYEKL. The CDR3 spans 13 residues. CDR3: CASSQDQARPQHF. The CDR3 DNA sequence: TGCGCCAGCAGCCAAGATCAAGCTCGGCCCCAGCATTTT.

CDR3 protein: CASGDDSNQPQHF. The CDR3 DNA is TGTGCTAGTGGAGACGACAGCAATCAGCCCCAGCATTTT. The V and J genes are TRBV12-5 and TRBJ1-5; D not certain. The CDR3 has 13 amino acids. Trimming left V 6 bases short and J 1 base short, with 7 bases between. Germline values: CDR1 LGHNT, CDR2 FRNRAP.

The chain carries TRBV7-3 and TRBJ1-2; 8 positions match TRBD1. With 5 bases clipped from V and 6 bases from J, the junction kept 8 bases outside the gene matches. Germline lookup yields CDR1 SGHTA and CDR2 FQGTGA. The length of the CDR3 is 14 residues. CDR3 loop: CASSRSGQGDGYTF. The CDR3 DNA is TGTGCCAGCAGCCGGAGCGGACAGGGCGATGGCTACACCTTC.

The rearrangement uses TRBV4-1 and TRBJ1-2; D not certain. The CDR3 loop spans 14 amino acids. The germline V gene encodes CDR1 MGHRA and CDR2 YSYEKL. Deletions cut 0 bases from V and 2 bases from J, with 7 bases between. In nucleotides, the CDR3 is TGCGCCAGCAGCCAAGAAAGCCGGAACTATGGCTACACCTTC. Its protein product is CASSQESRNYGYTF.

This clone was detected a few times. The chain couples TRBV24-1 to TRBJ1-1; TRBD1 might be the D (6 bases). CDR1 and CDR2 from the germline V gene are KGHDR and SFDVKD. The V end lost 8 bases, the J end lost 0 bases, and 24 bases lay between the germline ends. The CDR3 is 18 amino acids. The CDR3 reads CATNSTGQGRVMNTEAFF. CDR3 nucleotide sequence: TGTGCCACCAACTCGACCGGCCAGGGGAGGGTTATGAACACTGAAGCTTTCTTT.

The J gene is TRBJ1-2, the V gene TRBV27; perhaps TRBD1 as D (6 bases). The V end lost 5 bases, the J end lost 5 bases, and 21 bases lay between the germline ends. The V gene's germline CDR1 is MNHEY and CDR2 SMNVEV (reference sequence). This CDR3 region has 16 residues. The DNA of the CDR3 is TGTGCCAGCAGTCTTACCCCACAGGGAAGTTTGTATGGCTACACCTTC. It translates to CASSLTPQGSLYGYTF.

This chain connects TRBV5-1 to TRBJ2-1; D is uncertain. Between the trimmed V and J ends, which lost 4 bases and 4 bases, there was a span of 3 bases. This CDR3 has 11 residues. Germline V gene data show CDR1 as SGHRS and CDR2 as YFSETQ. The CDR3 coding sequence is TGCGCCAGCAGCCTTTACAATGAGCAGTTCTTC. Translation gives CASSLYNEQFF.

The rearrangement uses TRBV7-9 and TRBJ1-2; D not resolved. Germline V gene data show CDR1 as SEHNR and CDR2 as FQNEAQ (reference sequence). V shed 5 bases and J shed 7 bases, with 14 bases lying between them. This CDR3 has 13 residues. DNA for the CDR3: TGTGCCAGCAGCGCCGTTACGTACATTGGCTACACCTTC. It codes for CASSAVTYIGYTF.

The chain has TRBV21-1 and TRBJ1-6. TRBV21-1 is labeled a pseudogene. The CDR3 totals 20 residues. The CDR3 sequence is CASSPTLRGYDGSYNSPLHF. The CDR3 nucleotides read TGTGCCAGCAGCCCCACCTTGCGGGGGTACGATGGCTCCTATAATTCACCCCTCCACTTT.

The genes are TRBV6-5 and TRBJ1-4; 7 bases map to TRBD1. The CDR3 spans 14 residues. Germline CDR1 is MNHEY and CDR2 is SVGAGI. After removal of 7 bases from V and 4 bases from J, the junction contained 6 bases not matched to a gene. CDR3 coding DNA: TGTGCCAGCACCCAAGACAGGGTTAATGAAAAACTGTTTTTT. Translating gives CASTQDRVNEKLFF.

In this sample, this clone turned up a few times. This chain uses TRBV5-8 with TRBJ1-1; tentatively, D is TRBD1 (5 bases). Germline V gives CDR1 SGHTS, CDR2 YDEGEE. The CDR3 has 14 amino acids. V shed 3 bases and J shed 1 base, with 10 bases lying between them. The CDR3 reads CASSWGGRNTEAFF. DNA of the CDR3: TGTGCCAGCAGCTGGGGGGGACGGAACACTGAAGCTTTCTTT.

The chain combines TRBV3-1 (or the pseudogene TRBV3-2) with TRBJ1-2; D possibly corresponds to TRBD1 (6 bases). The V and J ends lost 8 bases and 5 bases respectively, with 24 bases between them. In germline, CDR1 is LGHDT, CDR2 YNNKEL (reference sequence). This CDR3 region has 16 residues. CDR3 sequence: CASWGQGPSFRYGYTF. Written as DNA, the CDR3 is TGTGCCAGCTGGGGACAAGGACCCTCGTTTCGTTATGGCTACACCTTC.

V is TRBV28 and J is TRBJ2-7, with 10 bases fitting TRBD2. V lost 6 bases, J lost 3 bases, and 8 bases stayed unmatched. The CDR3 has 15 residues. Germline values: CDR1 MDHEN, CDR2 SYDVKM. As DNA, the CDR3 is TGTGCCAGCAGATCAGGACTAGCGGAGTTCTACGAGCAGTACTTC. This gives the protein CASRSGLAEFYEQYF.